The rows below give T cell receptor beta chains drawn from one sample of a study of blood T cell repertoires in COVID-19. Sequencing was performed with immunoSEQ multiplex PCR; in TCRdb, only in-frame clones are kept and a portion is missing. This sample yields approximately 300,000 clones, of which around 89% are seen a single time; roughly 4.8% belongs to the top ten. Sequencing was performed on peripheral blood. These TCRs come from a man aged 40-50 years with acute or convalescent COVID-19. CDR3s include the opening cysteine and the closing phenylalanine or tryptophan. D genes are given only for firm matches. Clone size is not always given. Where it is, it says once, few, many or a class for expanded clones.

cdr3_aa cdr3_nt j_call d_call v_call clone_size
CASSLRRGRSPLHF TGTGCCAGCAGCTTGAGGAGGGGGCGGTCACCCCTCCACTTT TRBJ1-6 TRBD1 TRBV5-6 NA
CSVLTGGGPDTQYF TGCAGCGTGCTAACAGGGGGCGGCCCAGATACGCAGTATTTT TRBJ2-3 TRBD1 TRBV29-1 NA
CASSPPKKPGTGSARQFF TGTGCCAGCAGTCCACCAAAGAAGCCCGGGACAGGGTCCGCCCGACAGTTCTTC TRBJ2-1 TRBD1 TRBV6-6 NA
CASSPGGNSPLHF TGTGCCAGCAGTCCGGGGGGAAATTCACCCCTCCACTTT TRBJ1-6 NA TRBV11-2 NA
CASSYFGTGGTEAFF TGTGCCAGCAGCTATTTTGGGACAGGGGGCACTGAAGCTTTCTTT TRBJ1-1 TRBD1 TRBV5-4 NA
CASRAGLAGDTQYF TGTGCCAGCAGGGCGGGACTAGCGGGCGATACGCAGTATTTT TRBJ2-3 TRBD2 TRBV27 NA
CASSPMAGGLYGYTF TGTGCCAGCTCACCAATGGCAGGGGGCCTCTATGGCTACACCTTC TRBJ1-2 TRBD1 TRBV18 NA
CASSESARGKVKQFF TGCGCCAGCAGTGAGTCGGCCAGGGGTAAAGTTAAGCAGTTCTTC TRBJ2-1 NA TRBV10-1 NA
CASSLAGYNEQFF TGTGCCAGCTCACTGGCGGGATACAATGAGCAGTTCTTC TRBJ2-1 NA TRBV18 once
CASSGKDYYGYTF TGTGCCAGCAGCGGCAAGGACTACTATGGCTACACCTTC TRBJ1-2 NA TRBV9 NA
CASGDSREQFF TGTGCCAGCGGGGACAGTAGGGAGCAGTTCTTC TRBJ2-1 TRBD1 TRBV6-5 NA
CASSGRVGTEAFF TGTGCCAGCAGCGGGCGGGTGGGCACTGAAGCTTTCTTT TRBJ1-1 NA TRBV9 NA
CASSEILAGGSYEQYF TGTGCCAGCAGTGAAATCCTAGCCGGTGGATCCTACGAGCAGTACTTC TRBJ2-7 NA TRBV6-1 NA
CASSWRYTEAFF TGTGCCAGCAGCTGGCGGTACACTGAAGCTTTCTTT TRBJ1-1 NA TRBV5-6 NA
CASSTGQGGTEAFF TGTGCCAGCAGCACGGGACAGGGGGGCACTGAAGCTTTCTTT TRBJ1-1 TRBD1 TRBV5-5 NA
CASHTPGNSPLHF TGTGCCAGCCATACCCCCGGGAATTCACCCCTCCACTTT TRBJ1-6 NA TRBV19 NA
CASSTPRGKDTEAFF TGTGCCAGCAGCACACCCCGGGGGAAGGACACTGAAGCTTTCTTT TRBJ1-1 NA TRBV11-1 NA
CASGGQGPGDTQYF TGTGCCTCGGGGGGACAGGGACCTGGTGATACGCAGTATTTT TRBJ2-3 TRBD1 TRBV19 NA
CASGLWTGTYGYTF TGTGCTAGTGGTTTGTGGACAGGGACCTATGGCTACACCTTC TRBJ1-2 TRBD1 TRBV12-5 NA
CASSDGTANTGELFF TGTGCCAGCAGTGACGGGACTGCGAACACCGGGGAGCTGTTTTTT TRBJ2-2 NA TRBV6-1 NA
CASSRRGASEGNGYTF TGTGCCAGCAGCCGGAGGGGTGCCTCAGAGGGGAATGGCTACACCTTC TRBJ1-2 NA TRBV5-6 NA
CASSESGRAGYNEQFF TGCGCCAGCAGTGAGTCAGGCAGGGCTGGGTACAATGAGCAGTTCTTC TRBJ2-1 NA TRBV10-1 NA
CASSVVARGGQETQYF TGTGCCAGCAGCGTAGTGGCTAGGGGTGGCCAAGAGACCCAGTACTTC TRBJ2-5 NA TRBV9 NA
CASSSWTGDYNEQFF TGTGCCAGCAGTTCTTGGACAGGGGATTACAATGAGCAGTTCTTC TRBJ2-1 TRBD1 TRBV2 NA
CASSSQGPPQHF TGTGCCAGCAGCTCCCAGGGGCCGCCCCAGCATTTT TRBJ1-5 NA TRBV7-9 NA
CASRSGQANTEAFF TGCGCCAGCAGATCGGGACAGGCGAACACTGAAGCTTTCTTT TRBJ1-1 TRBD1 TRBV10-1 NA
CAGSGQLSGNTIYF TGTGCCGGTTCGGGACAGCTCTCTGGAAACACCATATATTTT TRBJ1-3 TRBD1 TRBV30 NA
CSVPYRAELFF TGCAGCGTCCCATACAGGGCTGAACTGTTTTTT TRBJ1-4 NA TRBV29-1 NA
CASSDPAAGTYEQYF TGTGCCAGCAGTGACCCCGCTGCAGGGACCTACGAGCAGTACTTC TRBJ2-7 NA TRBV25-1 once
CASSSRPGLASYEQYF TGTGCCAGCAGCTCCCGCCCGGGACTAGCCTCCTACGAGCAGTACTTC TRBJ2-7 TRBD2 TRBV9 NA
CASSRREKGLGSYEQYF TGTGCCAGCAGCAGGAGGGAGAAGGGGCTCGGCTCCTACGAGCAGTACTTC TRBJ2-7 NA TRBV21-1 NA
CASSEALRGTSYNEQFF TGTGCCAGCAGTGAAGCGCTCCGCGGTACATCCTACAATGAGCAGTTCTTC TRBJ2-1 NA TRBV6-1 NA
CASSRGQASYNEQFF TGTGCCAGCTCACGAGGACAGGCCTCCTACAATGAGCAGTTCTTC TRBJ2-1 TRBD1 TRBV18 NA
CASSLSGHSYNEQFF TGTGCCAGCAGCCTTAGCGGCCACTCCTACAATGAGCAGTTCTTC TRBJ2-1 NA TRBV5-4 NA
CASSLLSGANVLTF TGTGCCAGCAGTCTCCTCTCTGGGGCCAACGTCCTGACTTTC TRBJ2-6 NA TRBV6-5 NA
CSVEDGTESNQPQHF TGCAGCGTTGAAGACGGGACAGAGAGCAATCAGCCCCAGCATTTT TRBJ1-5 TRBD1 TRBV29-1 NA
CAISTPRQGKYNEQFF TGTGCCATCAGTACTCCCAGACAGGGGAAGTACAATGAGCAGTTCTTC TRBJ2-1 TRBD1 TRBV10-3 few
CASSWLGQGYEQYF TGTGCCAGCAGCTGGCTCGGACAGGGCTACGAGCAGTACTTC TRBJ2-7 TRBD1 TRBV5-6 NA
CASTRNGEKLFF TGTGCCAGCACCAGAAACGGGGAAAAACTGTTTTTT TRBJ1-4 NA TRBV6-5 once
CASGTGQASYEQYF TGTGCTAGTGGCACGGGACAGGCTTCCTACGAGCAGTACTTC TRBJ2-7 TRBD1 TRBV12-5 NA
CASSQDRTDWGYTF TGTGCCAGCAGCCAAGATCGGACAGACTGGGGCTACACCTTC TRBJ1-2 NA TRBV3-1/TRBV3-2 NA
CASSLDPGRADTQYF TGCGCCAGCAGCTTGGATCCAGGGAGGGCAGATACGCAGTATTTT TRBJ2-3 TRBD2 TRBV5-1 NA
CASSDSLRVNTEAFF TGTGCCAGCAGTGATAGCTTACGGGTGAACACTGAAGCTTTCTTT TRBJ1-1 NA TRBV6-1 NA
CASSERTMGIRTQYF TGTGCCAGCAGTGAAAGAACTATGGGTATCCGAACCCAGTACTTC TRBJ2-5 NA TRBV6-1 NA
CASSQDTARAFF TGTGCCAGCAGCCAAGATACGGCTAGAGCTTTCTTT TRBJ1-1 NA TRBV14 NA
CASSLAGVSNQPQHF TGCGCCAGCAGCTTGGCCGGGGTAAGCAATCAGCCCCAGCATTTT TRBJ1-5 NA TRBV5-1 NA
CASGGGSYNEQFF TGTGCCTCCGGGGGAGGGTCCTACAATGAGCAGTTCTTC TRBJ2-1 TRBD2 TRBV24-1 NA
CASSVERGTNEKLFF TGTGCCAGCAGCGTAGAAAGGGGAACTAATGAAAAACTGTTTTTT TRBJ1-4 NA TRBV9 NA
CASSPTDRGHQPQHF TGTGCCAGCAGTCCAACGGACAGGGGGCATCAGCCCCAGCATTTT TRBJ1-5 TRBD1 TRBV6-5 once
CASSRSGGFSGSGNTIYF TGTGCCAGCAGTCGTTCCGGAGGATTTTCAGGCTCTGGAAACACCATATATTTT TRBJ1-3 NA TRBV3-1/TRBV3-2 few
CSVEVDQGSDTQYF TGCAGCGTTGAAGTCGACCAGGGCTCAGATACGCAGTATTTT TRBJ2-3 NA TRBV29-1 NA
CASSSKRGFTDTQYF TGTGCCAGCAGCTCGAAGCGGGGGTTCACAGATACGCAGTATTTT TRBJ2-3 TRBD2 TRBV5-4 few
CASSQGEGKVHTEAFF TGCGCCAGCAGCCAAGGGGAGGGGAAGGTCCACACTGAAGCTTTCTTT TRBJ1-1 NA TRBV4-1 NA
CASSLVPGYNTEAFF TGCGCCAGCAGCTTGGTTCCAGGGTACAACACTGAAGCTTTCTTT TRBJ1-1 NA TRBV5-1 once
CASSDPRGLVGHYNEQFF TGTGCCAGCAGTGATCCCCGAGGACTAGTGGGTCACTACAATGAGCAGTTCTTC TRBJ2-1 TRBD2 TRBV6-2/TRBV6-3 NA
CASSFDREGPYEQYF TGTGCCAGCAGTTTCGACAGGGAAGGTCCCTACGAGCAGTACTTC TRBJ2-7 TRBD1 TRBV6-5 NA
CASSPPPSVAKNIQYF TGTGCCAGCAGCCCTCCCCCCAGTGTAGCCAAAAACATTCAGTACTTC TRBJ2-4 NA TRBV3-1/TRBV3-2 NA
CASSSDGESNQPQHF TGTGCCAGCAGCTCGGACGGGGAAAGCAATCAGCCCCAGCATTTT TRBJ1-5 NA TRBV5-4 NA
CASSLAGTSGGPGIHEQFF TGTGCCAGCAGCTTAGCGGGGACTAGCGGGGGCCCCGGGATCCATGAGCAGTTCTTC TRBJ2-1 TRBD2 TRBV7-2 NA
CASRVGGITEAFF TGTGCCTCCCGAGTCGGGGGTATCACTGAAGCTTTCTTT TRBJ1-1 NA TRBV30 NA